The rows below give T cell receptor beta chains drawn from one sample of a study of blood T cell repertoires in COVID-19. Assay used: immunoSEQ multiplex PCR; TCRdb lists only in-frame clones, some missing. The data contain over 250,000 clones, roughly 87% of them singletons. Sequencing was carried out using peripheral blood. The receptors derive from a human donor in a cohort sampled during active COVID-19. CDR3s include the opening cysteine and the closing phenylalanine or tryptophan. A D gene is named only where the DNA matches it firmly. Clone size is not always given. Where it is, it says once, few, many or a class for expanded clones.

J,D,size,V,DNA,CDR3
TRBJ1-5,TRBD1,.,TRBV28,TGTGCCAGCAGTTTACAGGGGGCGAAGTCCCAGCATTTT,CASSLQGAKSQHF
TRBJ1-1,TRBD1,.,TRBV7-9,TGTGCCAGCAGCGAAAACAGGGGGGTTAACACTGAAGCTTTCTTT,CASSENRGVNTEAFF
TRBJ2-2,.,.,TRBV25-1,TGTGCGACGAGTCCCAGGGCGTACACCGGGGAGCTGTTTTTT,CATSPRAYTGELFF
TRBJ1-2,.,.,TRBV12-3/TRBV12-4,TGTGCCAGCAGTCCGACAGGCAACTATGGCTACACCTTC,CASSPTGNYGYTF
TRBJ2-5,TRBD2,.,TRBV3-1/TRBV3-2,TGTGCCAGCGGCAGGCGGGAGGGGGAGACCCAGTACTTC,CASGRREGETQYF
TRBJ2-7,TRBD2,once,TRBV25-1,TGTGCCAGCAGTCCGACTAGCCCTAGCTCCTACGAGCAGTACTTC,CASSPTSPSSYEQYF
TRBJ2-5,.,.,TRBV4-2,TGTGCCAGCAGCCAAGAAGCTCTGGGGGCCCGTGAGACCCAGTACTTC,CASSQEALGARETQYF
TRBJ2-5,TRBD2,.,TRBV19,TGTGCCAGTAGTATAGAAAGACTAGCGGGTGGGGGGGAGACCCAGTACTTC,CASSIERLAGGGETQYF
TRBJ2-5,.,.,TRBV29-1,TGCAGCGTTGTCGGGGAGCACCAAGAGACCCAGTACTTC,CSVVGEHQETQYF
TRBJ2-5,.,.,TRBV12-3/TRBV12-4,TGTGCCAGCAGTTCGGTACCGGAGACCCAGTACTTC,CASSSVPETQYF
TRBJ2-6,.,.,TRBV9,TGTGCCAGCAGCGTTAACCTACTCCTCTCTGGGGCCAACGTCCTGACTTTC,CASSVNLLLSGANVLTF
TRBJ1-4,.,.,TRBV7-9,TGTGCCAGCAGCGACCGGGGTGCAACTAATGAAAAACTGTTTTTT,CASSDRGATNEKLFF
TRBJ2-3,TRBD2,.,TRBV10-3,TGTGCCATCAGTGAGTCTTCCGGGAGGGCCGGAAGTACGCAGTATTTT,CAISESSGRAGSTQYF
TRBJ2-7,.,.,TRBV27,TGTGCCAGCAGTTCCCGCGTTACGCCGGGAGTTACCTCCTACGAGCAGTACTTC,CASSSRVTPGVTSYEQYF
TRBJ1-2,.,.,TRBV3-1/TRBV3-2,TGTGCCAGCACCGGGGGGGGACACTATGGCTACACCTTC,CASTGGGHYGYTF
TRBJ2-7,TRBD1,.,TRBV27,TGTGCCAGCAGACAGACAGGGATCTACGAGCAGTACTTC,CASRQTGIYEQYF
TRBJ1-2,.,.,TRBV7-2,TGTGCCAGCAGCCCCAGAGCGGGGGAAAATGGCTACACCTTC,CASSPRAGENGYTF
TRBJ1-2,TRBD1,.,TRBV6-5,TGTGCCAGCAAAAATACAGGGGGCCCGGACTATGGCTACACCTTC,CASKNTGGPDYGYTF
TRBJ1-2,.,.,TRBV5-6,TGTGCCAGCAGCTTGCCCGGGGGTAACTATGGCTACACCTTC,CASSLPGGNYGYTF
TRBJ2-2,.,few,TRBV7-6,TGTGCCAGCAGCTCTCTTGGCTTGAACACCGGGGAGCTGTTTTTT,CASSSLGLNTGELFF
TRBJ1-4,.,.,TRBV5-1,TGCGCCAGCAGCTTAGGGGGAACAACTAATGAAAAACTGTTTTTT,CASSLGGTTNEKLFF
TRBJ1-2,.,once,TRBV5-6,TGTGCCAGCAGCTTAGACATGACTAACTATGGCTACACCTTC,CASSLDMTNYGYTF
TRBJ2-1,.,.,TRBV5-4,TGTGCCAGCAGCTTACAGGGAGGGATCTACAATGAGCAGTTCTTC,CASSLQGGIYNEQFF
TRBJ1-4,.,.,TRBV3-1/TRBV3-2,TGTGCCAGCAGCCAAGAACTTCTCTATACAGCTAATGAAAAACTGTTTTTT,CASSQELLYTANEKLFF
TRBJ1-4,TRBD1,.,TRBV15,TGTGCCACCAGCAGAGAGGCGACAGGGGGGCCTAATGAAAAACTGTTTTTT,CATSREATGGPNEKLFF
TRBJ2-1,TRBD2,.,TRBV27,TGTGCCAGCAGTTCCGGACTAGCGGGAGGTCCCGAGCAGTTCTTC,CASSSGLAGGPEQFF
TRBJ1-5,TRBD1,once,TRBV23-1,TGCGCCAGCAGTCATCACCAACAGGGGTATAGCAATCAGCCCCAGCATTTT,CASSHHQQGYSNQPQHF
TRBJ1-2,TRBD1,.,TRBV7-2,TGTGCCAGCAGCTTCACAGGGGGCCAAGGCTACACCTTC,CASSFTGGQGYTF
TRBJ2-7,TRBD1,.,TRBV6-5,TGTGCCAAGGCCGGGACAGGGAATTACGAGCAGTACTTC,CAKAGTGNYEQYF
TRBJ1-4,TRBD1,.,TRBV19,TGTGCCAGTAGTAAAGCCGGGACAGGGAATGAAAAACTGTTTTTT,CASSKAGTGNEKLFF
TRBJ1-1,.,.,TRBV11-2,TGTGCCAGCAGCCCCACTCATGAAGCTTTCTTT,CASSPTHEAFF
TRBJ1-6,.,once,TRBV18,TGTGCCAGCTCACCCTCTGTACAAAGCTCCTATAATTCACCCCTCCACTTT,CASSPSVQSSYNSPLHF
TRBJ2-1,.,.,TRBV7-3,TGTGCCAGCAGCTTATCGATTACGACAGGGCAGTTCTTC,CASSLSITTGQFF
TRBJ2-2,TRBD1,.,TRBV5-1,TGCGCCAGCAGCGCCGGACAGGGAGGACGGCCCGGGGAGCTGTTTTTT,CASSAGQGGRPGELFF
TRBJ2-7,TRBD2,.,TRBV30,TGTGCCTCCCAAGCGGGAGAGGGAGGGGAATTCTACGAGCAGTACTTC,CASQAGEGGEFYEQYF
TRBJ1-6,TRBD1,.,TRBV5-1,TGCGCCAGCAGCTTGAGTTCCAGGGGACAGAATTCACCCCTCCACTTT,CASSLSSRGQNSPLHF
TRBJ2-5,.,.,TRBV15,TGTGCCACCAGCAGAGTTGTGAGCGGCCAGACCCAGTACTTC,CATSRVVSGQTQYF
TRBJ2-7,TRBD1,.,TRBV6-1,TGTGCCAGCAGTGACGCGTGGGACAGAGAGCAGTACTTC,CASSDAWDREQYF
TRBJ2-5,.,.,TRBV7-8,TGTGCCAGCAGCTTAGGCCCCAGGGTACAAGAGACCCAGTACTTC,CASSLGPRVQETQYF
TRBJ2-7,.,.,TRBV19,TGTGCCAGTAGTCATCGGGACTTAACCGAGCAGTACTTC,CASSHRDLTEQYF
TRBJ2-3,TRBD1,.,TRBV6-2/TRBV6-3,TGTGCCAGCAGTAAGGGGGCTGCCTACTCTAAGGGAGATACGCAGTATTTT,CASSKGAAYSKGDTQYF
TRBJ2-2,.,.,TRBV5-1,TGCGCCAGCAGCTTGGTTAGCCGCGCGAACACCGGGGAGCTGTTTTTT,CASSLVSRANTGELFF
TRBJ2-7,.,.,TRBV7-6,TGTGCCAGACGAACCAGGCACGAGCAGTACTTC,CARRTRHEQYF
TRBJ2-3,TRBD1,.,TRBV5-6,TGTGCCAGCAGCCGCCCGACAGGGGGCGGAGATACGCAGTATTTT,CASSRPTGGGDTQYF
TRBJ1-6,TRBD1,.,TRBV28,TGTGCCAGCAGTCCCGGGACAGGGGCTAATTCACCCCTCCACTTT,CASSPGTGANSPLHF
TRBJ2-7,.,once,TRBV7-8,TGTGCCAGCAGCTTAAGGGGTCTAGCGCTATCCTACGAGCAGTACTTC,CASSLRGLALSYEQYF
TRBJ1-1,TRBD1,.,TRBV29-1,TGCAGCGTGGACAGGGGCGAGACTGAAGCTTTCTTT,CSVDRGETEAFF
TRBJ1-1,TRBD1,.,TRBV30,TGTGCCTGGATACCGAATCGACAGGGTCTGGCTTTCTTT,CAWIPNRQGLAFF
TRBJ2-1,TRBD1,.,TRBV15,TGTGCCACCAGCACTGGACAGGGCTCCTACAATGAGCAGTTCTTC,CATSTGQGSYNEQFF
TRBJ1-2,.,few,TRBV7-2,TGTGCCAGCAGTGACACACGCAACTATGGCTACACCTTC,CASSDTRNYGYTF
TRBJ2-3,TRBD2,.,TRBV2,TGTGCCACTATGGCGCGATTGGCTAGCGGGAGTTCAGATACGCAGTATTTT,CATMARLASGSSDTQYF
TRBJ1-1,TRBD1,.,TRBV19,TGTGCCAGTACTCAGGGACAGGGAAGGGGCGGCACTGAAGCTTTCTTT,CASTQGQGRGGTEAFF
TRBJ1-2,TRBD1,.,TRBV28,TGTGCCAGCAGTCCGACACAGGGGTGGAATGGCTACACCTTC,CASSPTQGWNGYTF